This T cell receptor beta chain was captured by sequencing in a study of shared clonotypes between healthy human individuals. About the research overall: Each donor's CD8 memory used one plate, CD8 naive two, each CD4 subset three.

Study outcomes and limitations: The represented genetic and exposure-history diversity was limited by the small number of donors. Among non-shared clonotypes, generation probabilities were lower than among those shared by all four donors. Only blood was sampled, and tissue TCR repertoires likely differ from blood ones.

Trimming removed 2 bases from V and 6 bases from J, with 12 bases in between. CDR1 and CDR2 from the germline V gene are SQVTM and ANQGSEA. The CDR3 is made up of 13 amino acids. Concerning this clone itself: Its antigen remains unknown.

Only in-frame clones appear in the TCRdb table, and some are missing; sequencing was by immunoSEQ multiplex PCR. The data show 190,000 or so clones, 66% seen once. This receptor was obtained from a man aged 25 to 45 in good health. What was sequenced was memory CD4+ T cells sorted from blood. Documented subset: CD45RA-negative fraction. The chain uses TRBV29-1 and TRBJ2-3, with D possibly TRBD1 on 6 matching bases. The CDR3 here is CSVESWTADTQYF. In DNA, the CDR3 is TGCAGCGTTGAAAGTTGGACAGCCGATACGCAGTATTTT.